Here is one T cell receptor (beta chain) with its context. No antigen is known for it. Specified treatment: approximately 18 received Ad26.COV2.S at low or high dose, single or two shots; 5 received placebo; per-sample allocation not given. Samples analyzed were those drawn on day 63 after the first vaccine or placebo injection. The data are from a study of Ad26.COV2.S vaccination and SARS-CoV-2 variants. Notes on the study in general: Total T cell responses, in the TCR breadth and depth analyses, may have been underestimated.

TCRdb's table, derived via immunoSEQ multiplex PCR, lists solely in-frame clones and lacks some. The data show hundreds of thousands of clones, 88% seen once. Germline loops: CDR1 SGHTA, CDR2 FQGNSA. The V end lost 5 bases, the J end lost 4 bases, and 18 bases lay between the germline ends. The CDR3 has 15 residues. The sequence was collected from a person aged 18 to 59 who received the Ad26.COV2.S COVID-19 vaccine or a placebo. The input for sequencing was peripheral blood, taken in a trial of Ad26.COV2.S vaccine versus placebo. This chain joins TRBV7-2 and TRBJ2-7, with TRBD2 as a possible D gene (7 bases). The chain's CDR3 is CASSTTGRGFYEQYF. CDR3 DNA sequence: TGTGCCAGCAGCACCACAGGGAGGGGCTTTTACGAGCAGTACTTC.